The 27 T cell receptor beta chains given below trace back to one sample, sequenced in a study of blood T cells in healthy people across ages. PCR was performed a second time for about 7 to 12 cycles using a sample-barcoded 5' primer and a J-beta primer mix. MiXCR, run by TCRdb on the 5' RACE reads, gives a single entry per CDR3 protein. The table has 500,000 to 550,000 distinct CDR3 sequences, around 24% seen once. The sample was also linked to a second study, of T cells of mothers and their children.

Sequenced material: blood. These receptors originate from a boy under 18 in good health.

CDR3 DNA sequence: TGTGCCAGCAGTCTGGGACAGGGGGTGGTAGATAATTCACCCCTCCACTTT. Its protein is CASSLGQGVVDNSPLHF. The chain recombines TRBV28 with TRBJ1-6; 11 positions match TRBD1. Trimming took 5 bases from V and 5 from J; bases not matched to a gene: 8. The CDR3 spans 17 residues. Germline loops: CDR1 MDHEN, CDR2 SYDVKM.

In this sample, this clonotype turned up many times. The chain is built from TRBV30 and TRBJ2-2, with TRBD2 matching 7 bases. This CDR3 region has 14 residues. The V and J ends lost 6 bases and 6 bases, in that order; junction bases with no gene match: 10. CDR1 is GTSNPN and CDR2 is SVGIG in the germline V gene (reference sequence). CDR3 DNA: TGTGCCTGCGAGCGGGGCTTAGAAGCCGGGGAGCTGTTTTTT. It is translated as CACERGLEAGELFF.

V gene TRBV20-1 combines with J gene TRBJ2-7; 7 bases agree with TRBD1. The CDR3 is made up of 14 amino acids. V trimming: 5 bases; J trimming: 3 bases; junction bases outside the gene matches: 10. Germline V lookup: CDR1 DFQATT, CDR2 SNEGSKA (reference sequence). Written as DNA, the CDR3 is TGCAGTGCTCTATTTCCGGGACAGATCTACGAGCAGTACTTC. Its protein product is CSALFPGQIYEQYF.

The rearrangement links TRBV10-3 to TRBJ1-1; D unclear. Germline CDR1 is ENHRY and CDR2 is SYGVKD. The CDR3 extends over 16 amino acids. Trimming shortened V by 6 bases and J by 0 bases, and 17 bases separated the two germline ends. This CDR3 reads CAIRKWEEGMNTEAFF. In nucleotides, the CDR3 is TGTGCCATCAGGAAGTGGGAGGAGGGAATGAACACTGAAGCTTTCTTT.

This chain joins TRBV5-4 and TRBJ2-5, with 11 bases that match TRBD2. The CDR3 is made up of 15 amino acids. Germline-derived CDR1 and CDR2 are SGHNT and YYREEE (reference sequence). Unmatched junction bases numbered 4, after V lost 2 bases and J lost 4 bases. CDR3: CASSFSGRVLETQYF. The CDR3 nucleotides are TGTGCCAGCAGCTTTAGCGGGAGGGTATTAGAGACCCAGTACTTC. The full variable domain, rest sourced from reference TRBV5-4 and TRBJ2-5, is ETGVTQSPTHLIKTRGQQVTLRCSSQSGHNTVSWYQQALGQGPQFIFQYYREEENGRGNFPPRFSGLQFPNYSSELNVNALELDDSALYLCASSFSGRVLETQYFGPGTRLLVL.

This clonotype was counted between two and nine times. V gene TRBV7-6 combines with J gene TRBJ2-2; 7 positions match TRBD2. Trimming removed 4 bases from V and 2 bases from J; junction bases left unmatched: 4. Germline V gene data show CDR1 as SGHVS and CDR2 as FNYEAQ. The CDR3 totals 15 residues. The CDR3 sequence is CASSSTSLNTGELFF. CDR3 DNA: TGTGCCAGCAGCTCGACTAGCCTTAACACCGGGGAGCTGTTTTTT.

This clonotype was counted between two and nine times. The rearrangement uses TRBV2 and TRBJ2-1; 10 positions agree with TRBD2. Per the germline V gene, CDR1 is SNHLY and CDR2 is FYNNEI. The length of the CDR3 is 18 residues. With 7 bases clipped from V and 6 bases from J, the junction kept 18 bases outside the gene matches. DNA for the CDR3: TGTGCCAGCACCCAGAGAGCGGGAGGGGCTTTAGTGGGCAATGAGCAGTTCTTC. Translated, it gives CASTQRAGGALVGNEQFF.

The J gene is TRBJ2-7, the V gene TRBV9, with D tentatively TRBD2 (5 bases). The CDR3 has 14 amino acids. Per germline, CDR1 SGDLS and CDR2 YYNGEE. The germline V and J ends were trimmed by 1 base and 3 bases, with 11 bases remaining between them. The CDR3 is CASSVSASGYEQYF. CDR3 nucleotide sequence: TGTGCCAGCAGCGTAAGTGCCAGCGGCTACGAGCAGTACTTC.

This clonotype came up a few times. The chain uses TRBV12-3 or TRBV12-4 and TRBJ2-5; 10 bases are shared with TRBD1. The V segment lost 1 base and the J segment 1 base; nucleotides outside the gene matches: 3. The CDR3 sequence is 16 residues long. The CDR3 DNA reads TGTGCCAGCAGTTTAGGATGGACAGGGGGCCAAGAGACCCAGTACTTC. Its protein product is CASSLGWTGGQETQYF.

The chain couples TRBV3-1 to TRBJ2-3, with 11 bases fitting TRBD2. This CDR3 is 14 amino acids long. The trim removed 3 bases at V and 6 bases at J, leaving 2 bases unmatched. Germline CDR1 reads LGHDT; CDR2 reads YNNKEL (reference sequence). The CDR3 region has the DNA TGTGCCAGCAGCCATGGGACTAGCGGTGATACGCAGTATTTT. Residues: CASSHGTSGDTQYF.

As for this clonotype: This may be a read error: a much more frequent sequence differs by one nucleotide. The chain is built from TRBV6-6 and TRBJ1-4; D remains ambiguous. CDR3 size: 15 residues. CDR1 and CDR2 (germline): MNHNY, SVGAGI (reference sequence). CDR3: CGSRDGDVANEKLFF. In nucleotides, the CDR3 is TGTGGCAGCAGAGACGGCGACGTAGCTAATGAAAAACTGTTTTTT.

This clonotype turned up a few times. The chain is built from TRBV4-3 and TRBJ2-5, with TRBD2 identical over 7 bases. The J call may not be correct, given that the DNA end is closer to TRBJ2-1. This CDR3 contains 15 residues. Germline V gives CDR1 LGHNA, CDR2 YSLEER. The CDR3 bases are TGCGCCAGCAGCCAAGATGGGGGGGCCTACAATGAGCAGTTCTTC. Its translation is CASSQDGGAYNEQFF.

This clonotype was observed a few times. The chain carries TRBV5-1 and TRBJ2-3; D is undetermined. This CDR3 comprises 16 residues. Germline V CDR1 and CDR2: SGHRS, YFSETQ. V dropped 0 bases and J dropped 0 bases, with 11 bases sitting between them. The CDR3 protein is CASSLARDGSTDTQYF. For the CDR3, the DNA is TGCGCCAGCAGCTTGGCTCGAGACGGCAGCACAGATACGCAGTATTTT.

CDR3 amino acids: CASVMDGYGEQYF. The CDR3 DNA follows: TGTGCCAGCGTTATGGACGGGTACGGAGAGCAGTACTTC. The V call is TRBV2, the J call TRBJ2-7; D uncertain. The V and J ends lost 8 bases and 7 bases respectively, with 18 bases between them. This CDR3 comprises 13 residues. Germline CDR1 reads SNHLY; CDR2 reads FYNNEI.

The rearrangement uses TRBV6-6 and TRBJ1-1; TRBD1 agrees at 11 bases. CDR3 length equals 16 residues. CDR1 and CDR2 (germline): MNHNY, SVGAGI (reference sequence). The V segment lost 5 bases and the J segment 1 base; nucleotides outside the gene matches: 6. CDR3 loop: CASSAGQGAWNTEAFF. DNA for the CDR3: TGTGCCAGCAGTGCAGGACAGGGGGCATGGAACACTGAAGCTTTCTTT.

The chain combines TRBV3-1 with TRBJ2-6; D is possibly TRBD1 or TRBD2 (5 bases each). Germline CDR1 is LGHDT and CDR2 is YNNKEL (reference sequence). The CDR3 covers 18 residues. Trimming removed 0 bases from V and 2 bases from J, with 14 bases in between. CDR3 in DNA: TGTGCCAGCAGCCAAGATGGGACCACTCTAACTGGGGCCAACGTCCTGACTTTC. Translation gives CASSQDGTTLTGANVLTF.

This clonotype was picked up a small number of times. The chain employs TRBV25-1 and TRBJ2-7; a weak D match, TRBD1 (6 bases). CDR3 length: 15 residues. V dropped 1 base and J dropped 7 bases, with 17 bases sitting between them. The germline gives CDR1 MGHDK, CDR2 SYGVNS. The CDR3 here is CASSEWGRGSEEQYF. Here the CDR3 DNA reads TGTGCCAGCAGTGAATGGGGCAGGGGCAGCGAAGAGCAGTACTTC.

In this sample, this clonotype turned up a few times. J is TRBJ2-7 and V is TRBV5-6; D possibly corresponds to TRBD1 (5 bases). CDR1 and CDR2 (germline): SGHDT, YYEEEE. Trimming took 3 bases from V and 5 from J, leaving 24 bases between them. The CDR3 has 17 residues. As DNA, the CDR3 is TGTGCCAGCAGCTCCGCCGTAAGACAGTATGTCTCGGACGAGCAGTACTTC. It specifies CASSSAVRQYVSDEQYF.

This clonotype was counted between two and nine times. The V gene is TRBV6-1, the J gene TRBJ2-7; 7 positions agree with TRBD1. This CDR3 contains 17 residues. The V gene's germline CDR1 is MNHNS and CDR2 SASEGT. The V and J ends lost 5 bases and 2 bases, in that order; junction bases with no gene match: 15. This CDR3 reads CASSKDPKRQGPYEQYF. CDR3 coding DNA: TGTGCCAGCAGTAAGGACCCGAAAAGACAGGGACCCTACGAGCAGTACTTC.

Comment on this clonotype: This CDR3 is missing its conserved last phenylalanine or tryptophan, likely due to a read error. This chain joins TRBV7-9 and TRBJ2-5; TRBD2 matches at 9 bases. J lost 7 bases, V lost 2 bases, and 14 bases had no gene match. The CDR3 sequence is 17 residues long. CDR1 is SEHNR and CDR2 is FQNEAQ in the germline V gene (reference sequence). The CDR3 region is CASSLIKPAGGLGTQYV. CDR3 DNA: TGTGCCAGCAGCTTAATCAAGCCAGCGGGGGGCCTGGGGACCCAGTACGTC.

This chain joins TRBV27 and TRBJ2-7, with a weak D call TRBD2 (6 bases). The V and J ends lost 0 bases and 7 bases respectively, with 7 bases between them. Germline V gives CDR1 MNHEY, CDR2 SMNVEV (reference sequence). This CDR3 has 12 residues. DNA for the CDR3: TGTGCCAGCAGTTTATCGAGCGGGGAGCAGTACTTC. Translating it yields CASSLSSGEQYF.

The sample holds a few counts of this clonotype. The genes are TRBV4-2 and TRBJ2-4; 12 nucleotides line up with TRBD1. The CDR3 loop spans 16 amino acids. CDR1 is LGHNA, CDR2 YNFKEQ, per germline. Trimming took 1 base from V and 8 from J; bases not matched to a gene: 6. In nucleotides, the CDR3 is TGTGCCAGCAGCCAAGGGGACAGGGGGCACTGGGACATTCAGTACTTC. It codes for CASSQGDRGHWDIQYF.

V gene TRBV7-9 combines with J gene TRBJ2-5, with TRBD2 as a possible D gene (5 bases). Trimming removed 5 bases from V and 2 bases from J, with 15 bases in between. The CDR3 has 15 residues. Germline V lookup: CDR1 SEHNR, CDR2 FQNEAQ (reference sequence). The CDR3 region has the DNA TGTGCCAGCAGCCCCAACGGAGGCAAGCAAGAGACCCAGTACTTC. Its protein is CASSPNGGKQETQYF.

The DNA for the CDR3 is TGTGCCAGCAGTGGACAAGCAGGGGATACGCAGTATTTT. Its translation is CASSGQAGDTQYF. This chain uses TRBV2 with TRBJ2-3, with D perhaps matching TRBD1 (5 bases). V was trimmed by 4 bases and J by 6 bases, leaving 11 bases between them. The CDR3 is 13 amino acids. From germline, CDR1 is SNHLY and CDR2 FYNNEI.

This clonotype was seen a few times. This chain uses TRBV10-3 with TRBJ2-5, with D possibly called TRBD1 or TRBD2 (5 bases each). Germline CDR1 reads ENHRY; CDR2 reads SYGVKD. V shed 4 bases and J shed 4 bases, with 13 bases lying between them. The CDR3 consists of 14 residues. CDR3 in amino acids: CAISVRGGAETQYF. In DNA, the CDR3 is TGTGCCATCAGTGTCCGTGGGGGTGCAGAGACCCAGTACTTC.

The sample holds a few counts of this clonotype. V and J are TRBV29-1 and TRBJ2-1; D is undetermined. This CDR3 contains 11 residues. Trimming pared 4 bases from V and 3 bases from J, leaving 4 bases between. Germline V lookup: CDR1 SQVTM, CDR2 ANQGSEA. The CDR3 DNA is TGCAGCGTTGGCTTCTACAATGAGCAGTTCTTC. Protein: CSVGFYNEQFF.

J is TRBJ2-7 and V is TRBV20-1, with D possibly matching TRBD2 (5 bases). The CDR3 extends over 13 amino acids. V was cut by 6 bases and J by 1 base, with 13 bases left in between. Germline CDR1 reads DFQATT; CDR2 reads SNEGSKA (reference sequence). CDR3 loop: CSAAAGSSYEQYF. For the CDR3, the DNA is TGCAGTGCCGCGGCGGGCAGTTCCTACGAGCAGTACTTC.